A selection of T cell receptor beta chains follows, all from one sample in a study of STAT5B mutations in CD4+ large granular lymphocyte leukemia. The repertoire was sequenced with immunoSEQ multiplex PCR; TCRdb's copy has only in-frame clones and lacks some. Among roughly 32,000 clones listed, 76% were seen once. Sequencing was performed on CD4+ T cells from blood buffy coats. These TCRs come from a human donor in good health. Both conserved end residues are part of each CDR3. The order of the fields is V gene, J gene, clone size, D gene, CDR3 protein, CDR3 DNA. D genes are given only for firm matches. Size is stated for part of the rows, as once, few or many counts, or as a class when the clone is expanded.

TRBV6-1,TRBJ1-2,.,.,CASSTNYGYTF,TGTGCCAGCAGTACGAACTATGGCTACACCTTC
TRBV25-1,TRBJ2-7,.,.,CASRGVVYEQYF,TGTGCCAGCAGGGGGGTCGTCTACGAGCAGTACTTC
TRBV7-6,TRBJ2-5,.,TRBD2,CASSLGWLADQETQYF,TGTGCCAGCAGCTTAGGTTGGCTAGCGGATCAAGAGACCCAGTACTTC
TRBV21-1,TRBJ1-2,.,.,CASTPGGANNYGYTF,TGTGCCAGCACCCCGGGGGGGGCAAATAACTATGGCTACACCTTC
TRBV7-2,TRBJ2-1,.,.,CASTPGGRGYNEQFF,TGTGCCAGCACCCCCGGGGGAAGGGGCTACAATGAGCAGTTCTTC
TRBV5-1,TRBJ2-7,.,TRBD2,CASSLLAGGGEQYF,TGCGCCAGCAGCTTGCTAGCGGGGGGTGGAGAGCAGTACTTC
TRBV5-6,TRBJ2-3,.,.,CASSFRGQDTQYF,TGTGCCAGCAGCTTCAGGGGTCAAGATACGCAGTATTTT
TRBV6-1,TRBJ1-1,.,TRBD1,CASLQGAAGDTEAFF,TGTGCCAGTTTACAGGGGGCAGCGGGAGACACTGAAGCTTTCTTT
TRBV18,TRBJ1-1,.,TRBD1,CASSPQKDRGFHTEAFF,TGTGCCAGCTCACCACAGAAGGACAGGGGTTTTCACACTGAAGCTTTCTTT
TRBV2,TRBJ2-3,.,.,CAGQGGRTDTQYF,TGTGCCGGGCAGGGCGGCCGCACAGATACGCAGTATTTT
TRBV6-5,TRBJ2-1,.,TRBD2,CASRKSGRLNEQFF,TGTGCCAGCAGGAAAAGCGGGAGGCTAAATGAGCAGTTCTTC
TRBV28,TRBJ1-1,.,.,CASSVDGTNTEAFF,TGTGCCAGCAGCGTGGACGGGACGAACACTGAAGCTTTCTTT
TRBV28,TRBJ2-7,.,.,CASSPPSGGSYEQYF,TGTGCCAGCAGCCCCCCTTCCGGGGGAAGCTACGAGCAGTACTTC
TRBV6-6,TRBJ2-7,.,TRBD2,CASRARGGEGEQYF,TGTGCCAGCAGGGCTCGCGGGGGGGAAGGCGAGCAGTACTTC
TRBV6-6,TRBJ2-5,.,.,CASGGNQETQYF,TGTGCCAGCGGGGGAAACCAAGAGACCCAGTACTTC
TRBV5-6,TRBJ2-3,once,.,CASSLVVTPDTQYF,TGTGCCAGCAGCTTGGTTGTAACCCCCGATACGCAGTATTTT
TRBV29-1,TRBJ1-3,once,.,CSVEAWPGDGGASGNTIYF,TGCAGCGTTGAAGCATGGCCCGGGGACGGGGGAGCGTCTGGAAACACCATATATTTT
TRBV29-1,TRBJ2-7,.,.,CSVEEEPPFSEQYF,TGCAGCGTTGAAGAGGAGCCCCCGTTCTCCGAGCAGTACTTC
TRBV19,TRBJ2-7,.,.,CASRPERSYEQYF,TGTGCCAGTAGACCTGAGAGGTCCTACGAGCAGTACTTC